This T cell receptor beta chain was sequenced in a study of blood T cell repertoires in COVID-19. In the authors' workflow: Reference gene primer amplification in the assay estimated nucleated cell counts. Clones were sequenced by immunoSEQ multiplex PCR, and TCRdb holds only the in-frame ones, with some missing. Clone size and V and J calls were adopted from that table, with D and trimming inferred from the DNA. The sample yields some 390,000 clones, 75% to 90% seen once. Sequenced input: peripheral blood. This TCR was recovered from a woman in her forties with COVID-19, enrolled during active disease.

The CDR3 coding sequence is TGCAGTGCTAGTCCTCTAGCGGGGGTTAACACCGGGGAGCTGTTTTTT. Its protein is CSASPLAGVNTGELFF. The chain carries TRBV20-1 and TRBJ2-2; 10 nucleotides line up with TRBD2. Trimming at V came to 3 bases and at J to 2 bases, leaving 6 bases not matched to a gene. The CDR3 covers 16 residues. Per the germline V gene, CDR1 is DFQATT and CDR2 is SNEGSKA (reference sequence).